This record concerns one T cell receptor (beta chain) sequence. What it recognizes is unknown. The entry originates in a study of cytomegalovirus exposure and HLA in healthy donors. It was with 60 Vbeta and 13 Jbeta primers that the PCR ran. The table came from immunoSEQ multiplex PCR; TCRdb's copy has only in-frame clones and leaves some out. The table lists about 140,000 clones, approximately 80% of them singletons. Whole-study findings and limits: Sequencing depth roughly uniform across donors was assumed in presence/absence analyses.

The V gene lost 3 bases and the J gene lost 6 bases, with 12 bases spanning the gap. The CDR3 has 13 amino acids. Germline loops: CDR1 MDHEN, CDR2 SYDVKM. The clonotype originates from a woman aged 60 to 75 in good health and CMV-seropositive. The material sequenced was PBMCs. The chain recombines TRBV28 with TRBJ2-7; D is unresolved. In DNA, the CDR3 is TGTGCCAGCAGTTTGGCCCCGCTTGTCGAGCAGTACTTC. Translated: CASSLAPLVEQYF.